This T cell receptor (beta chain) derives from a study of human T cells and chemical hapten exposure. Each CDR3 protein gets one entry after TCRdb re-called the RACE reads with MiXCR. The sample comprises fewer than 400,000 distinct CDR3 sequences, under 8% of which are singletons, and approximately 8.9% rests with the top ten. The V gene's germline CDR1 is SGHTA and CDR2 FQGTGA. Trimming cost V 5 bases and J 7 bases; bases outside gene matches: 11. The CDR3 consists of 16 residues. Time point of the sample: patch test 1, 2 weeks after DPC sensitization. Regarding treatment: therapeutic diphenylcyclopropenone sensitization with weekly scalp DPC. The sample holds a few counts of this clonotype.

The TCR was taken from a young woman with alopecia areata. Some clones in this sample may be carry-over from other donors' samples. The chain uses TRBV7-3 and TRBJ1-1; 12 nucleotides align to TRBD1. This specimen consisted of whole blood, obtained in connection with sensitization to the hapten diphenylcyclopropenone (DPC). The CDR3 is CASSLTGTGGASEAFF. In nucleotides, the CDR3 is TGTGCCAGCAGCCTTACCGGGACAGGGGGCGCGAGTGAAGCTTTCTTT.